This TCR beta chain is drawn from a study of T cell responses to AZD1222 COVID-19 vaccine. Study-level results: Baseline seropositivity occurred in only six AZD1222 recipients. Only after the peak T cell response were repertoires sampled. Regions 160-218 and 743-854 dominated among vaccine-associated CD4 TCRs spanning spike.

Analyses pooled second doses at about 4 or about 12 weeks. Remarks on this clone: Its specificity is unknown.

Sequencing used immunoSEQ multiplex PCR; TCRdb keeps in-frame clones, though not all of them. The table includes 85,000 or so clones, 85% to 95% detected once. Germline assignment: CDR1 SGHKS and CDR2 YYEKEE (reference sequence). This CDR3 comprises 19 residues. With 0 bases clipped from V and 1 base from J, the junction kept 12 bases outside the gene matches. The specimen comprised peripheral blood, sampled 28 days after the second AZD1222 dose. The sequence derives from an adult who received the AZD1222 COVID-19 vaccine. The gene calls are TRBV5-5 and TRBJ2-1, with 8 bases that match TRBD2. The CDR3 DNA is TGTGCCAGCAGCTTGGAGTGGACTAGCTCTCGTGGGTCCTACAATGAGCAGTTCTTC. Its translation is CASSLEWTSSRGSYNEQFF.